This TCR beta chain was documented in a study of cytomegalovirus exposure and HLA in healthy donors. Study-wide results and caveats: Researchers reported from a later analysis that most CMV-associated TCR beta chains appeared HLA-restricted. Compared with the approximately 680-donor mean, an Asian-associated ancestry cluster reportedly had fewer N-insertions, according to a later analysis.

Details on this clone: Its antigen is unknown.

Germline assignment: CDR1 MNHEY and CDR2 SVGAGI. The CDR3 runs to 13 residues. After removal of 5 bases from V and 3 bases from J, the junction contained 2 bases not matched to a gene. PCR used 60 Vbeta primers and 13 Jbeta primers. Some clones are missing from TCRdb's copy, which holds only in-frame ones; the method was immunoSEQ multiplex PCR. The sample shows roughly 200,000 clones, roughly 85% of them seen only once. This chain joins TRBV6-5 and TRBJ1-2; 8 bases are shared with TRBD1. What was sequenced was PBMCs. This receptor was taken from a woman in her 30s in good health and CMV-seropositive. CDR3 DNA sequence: TGTGCCAGCAGTCAGGGGGCGGACTATGGCTACACCTTC. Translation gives CASSQGADYGYTF.